This T cell receptor (beta chain) was identified in a study of response to subunit inactivated influenza vaccine. MiXCR was run by TCRdb on the RT-PCR reads, yielding one entry per CDR3 protein. The sample yields about 620,000 distinct CDR3 sequences, over 9.5% seen once. CDR1 and CDR2 from the germline V gene are SGDLS and YYNGEE. V was trimmed by 5 bases and J by 5 bases, leaving 9 bases between them. The CDR3 extends over 12 amino acids. General observations from the study: The authors suggested that few new T cells are recruited per seasonal influenza vaccination.

This clonotype has more than one count but fewer than ten. The antigen is undetermined. The sequence came from a middle-aged man who received an inactivated influenza vaccine. V gene TRBV9 combines with J gene TRBJ2-3; D unresolved. The sample here was PBMCs from blood, taken on the day of vaccination. DNA of the CDR3: TGTGCCAGCAGGGGAATGGGAGATACGCAGTATTTT. The encoded protein is CASRGMGDTQYF.